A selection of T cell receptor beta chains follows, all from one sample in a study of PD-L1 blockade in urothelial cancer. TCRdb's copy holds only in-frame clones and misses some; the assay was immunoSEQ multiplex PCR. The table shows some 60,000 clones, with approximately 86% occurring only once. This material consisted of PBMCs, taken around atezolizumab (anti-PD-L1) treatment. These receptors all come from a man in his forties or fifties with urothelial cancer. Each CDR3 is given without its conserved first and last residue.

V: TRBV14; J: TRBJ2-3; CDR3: ASSHLVTDTQY
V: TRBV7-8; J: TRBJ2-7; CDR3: ASSSSGQATYEQY
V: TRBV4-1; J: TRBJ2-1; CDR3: ASSQAIAGGPGNEQF
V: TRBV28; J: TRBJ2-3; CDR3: ASLLAGSGDTQY
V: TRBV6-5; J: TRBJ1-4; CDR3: ASSYRGGATNEKLF
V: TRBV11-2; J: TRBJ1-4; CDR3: ASSPMGGTNEKLF
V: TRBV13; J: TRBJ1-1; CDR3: ASSLSPTGNTEAF
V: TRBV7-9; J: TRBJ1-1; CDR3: ASSLGSGQDTEAF
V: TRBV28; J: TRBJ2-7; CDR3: ASTSREPSVSYEQY
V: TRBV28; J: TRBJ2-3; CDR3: ASRAGHNTDTQY
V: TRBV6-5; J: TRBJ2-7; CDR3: ASSYSRGTGRAGQY
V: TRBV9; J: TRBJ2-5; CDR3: ASSVAGGRDQETQY
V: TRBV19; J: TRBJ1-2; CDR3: ASSITDYGYT
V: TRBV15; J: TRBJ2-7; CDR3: ATSRDSGIPYEQY
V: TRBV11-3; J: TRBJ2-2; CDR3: ASSLDWGGDGTGELF
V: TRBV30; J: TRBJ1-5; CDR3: AWSPNSGTPYNQPQH
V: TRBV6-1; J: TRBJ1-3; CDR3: ASSLDRAGNTIY
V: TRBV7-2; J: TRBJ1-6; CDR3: ASSLMGRTGVGSPLH
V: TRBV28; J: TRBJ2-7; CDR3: ASSPARGGARYEQY
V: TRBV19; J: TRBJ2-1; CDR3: ASSIVGGTYNEQF
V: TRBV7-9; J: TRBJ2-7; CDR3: ASGPGLPPYEQY
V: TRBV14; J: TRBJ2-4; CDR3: ASSLTGGMHIQY
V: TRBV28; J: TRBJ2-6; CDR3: ASNLQGAGANVLT
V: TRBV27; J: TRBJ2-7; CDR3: ASSLIFAGHYEQY
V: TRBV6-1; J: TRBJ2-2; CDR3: ASRVLAGGTGELF
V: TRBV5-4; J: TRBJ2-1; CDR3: ASSSRQGGNEQF
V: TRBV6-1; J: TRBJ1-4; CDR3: ASSEDRGRAEKLF
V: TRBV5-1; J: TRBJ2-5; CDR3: ASSLAGGGRETQY
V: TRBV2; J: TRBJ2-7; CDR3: ASRPERDHSYEQY